A single T cell receptor (beta chain) is shown here with its context. Its specific antigen is unknown. No base quality information exists; no much larger clone differs at one position. These data come from a study of T cell changes during pregnancy in multiple sclerosis (dated by TCRdb to about 2019). About the study as a whole: In women with multiple sclerosis, the researchers looked at how the T cell repertoire shifted as pregnancy progressed.

Library method: the immunoSEQ multiplex PCR assay. As stored in TCRdb, this immuneACCESS dataset retains in-frame rearrangements with V and J assigned. A fraction of the clones does not appear; measured against another copy, unresolved V genes explain less than half of the discrepancy, and the remainder lacks a known reason. The sample has tens of thousands of clones on record, 85% to 95% of them singletons. Clones ranked in the top ten supply roughly 0.81% of the sample. CDR1 and CDR2, per the germline V gene, are SGHDT and YYEEEE. The V and J ends are trimmed by 2 bases and 7 bases, leaving 9 bases between them. Spanning cysteine to phenylalanine, the CDR3 consists of 13 amino acids. The kept DNA is CDR3 alone, 39 bases in frame from the first base.

The V and J segments used are TRBV5-6 and TRBJ2-2, with TRBD1 perhaps the D gene, on 6 matching bases. The sample consisted of peripheral blood, taken in the third trimester of pregnancy. This TCR was sampled from a female donor with multiple sclerosis, enrolled in a pregnancy study. The nucleotide sequence reads TGTGCCAGCAGCTTCACAGGGTTCGGGGAGCTGTTTTTT. It is translated as CASSFTGFGELFF.